These T cell receptor beta chains were read from a single sample in a study of blood T cell repertoires in COVID-19. TCRdb's copy holds only in-frame clones and misses some; the assay was immunoSEQ multiplex PCR. Of around 280,000 clones detected, roughly 86% appear once; the ten largest clones hold roughly 10%. The sequenced material came from peripheral blood. The receptors were sampled from a woman under 40 with COVID-19, enrolled during active disease. Each CDR3 is given with its conserved first and last residue. The order of the fields is J gene, D gene, V gene, clone size, CDR3 DNA, CDR3 protein. A D gene is named only where the DNA matches it firmly. Clone size is stated in some rows and not others, as once, few, many or a class when expanded.

J: TRBJ2-5
D: TRBD1
V: TRBV19
size: once
DNA: TGTGCCAGTGCTGGACAGGGGAAATACGGAGAGACCCAGTACTTC
CDR3: CASAGQGKYGETQYF

J: TRBJ2-7
D: TRBD1
V: TRBV9
size: .
DNA: TGTGCCAGCAGCGCCCGGGACAGGGTCGGGGAGCAGTACTTC
CDR3: CASSARDRVGEQYF

J: TRBJ2-1
D: .
V: TRBV11-2
size: .
DNA: TGTGCCAGCAGCTTAGCCCTAGCGTCCCTCTGGGAGAATGAGCAGTTCTTC
CDR3: CASSLALASLWENEQFF

J: TRBJ2-5
D: .
V: TRBV3-1/TRBV3-2
size: .
DNA: TGTGCCAGCAGCCCCCGGACGACGACTTTTAGGGGCCAAGAGACCCAGTACTTC
CDR3: CASSPRTTTFRGQETQYF

J: TRBJ2-2
D: .
V: TRBV4-1
size: once
DNA: TGCGCCAGCAGCGGAGGGGAGCTCAACTGGGAGCTGTTTTTT
CDR3: CASSGGELNWELFF

J: TRBJ1-2
D: .
V: TRBV5-8
size: .
DNA: TGTGCCAGCAGCTTGGGACACACATCGGGCTACACCTTC
CDR3: CASSLGHTSGYTF

J: TRBJ2-3
D: TRBD2
V: TRBV30
size: .
DNA: TGTGCCTGGAGTGGACCCCCGACTAGCCCTAACACAGATACGCAGTATTTT
CDR3: CAWSGPPTSPNTDTQYF

J: TRBJ2-1
D: .
V: TRBV6-2/TRBV6-3
size: .
DNA: TGTGCCAGCAGTTACGGGGGGTGGAATGAGCAGTTCTTC
CDR3: CASSYGGWNEQFF

J: TRBJ1-1
D: TRBD1
V: TRBV11-2
size: .
DNA: TGTGCCAGCAGCTTCGGGACAGGGGATTTTAGTGAAGCTTTCTTT
CDR3: CASSFGTGDFSEAFF

J: TRBJ1-5
D: .
V: TRBV30
size: .
DNA: TGTGCCTGGCAAGGGGCATATGGTCAGCCCCAGCATTTT
CDR3: CAWQGAYGQPQHF

J: TRBJ2-2
D: .
V: TRBV6-5
size: .
DNA: TGTGCCAGCAGGTCAGACAGGAACACCGGGGAGCTGTTTTTT
CDR3: CASRSDRNTGELFF

J: TRBJ2-2
D: .
V: TRBV6-5
size: once
DNA: TGTGCCAGCAGAGTAACAGGGTCCGCCGGGGAGCTGTTTTTT
CDR3: CASRVTGSAGELFF

J: TRBJ2-3
D: .
V: TRBV5-6
size: .
DNA: TGTGCCAGCAGCTTGTCTAGCACAGATACGCAGTATTTT
CDR3: CASSLSSTDTQYF

J: TRBJ1-2
D: TRBD1
V: TRBV7-9
size: .
DNA: TGTGCCAGCAGCTCCGACAGGGCATTGGGCTACACCTTC
CDR3: CASSSDRALGYTF

J: TRBJ1-3
D: .
V: TRBV9
size: .
DNA: TGTGCCAGCAGCATCCTGGACGGAGAGGGCACCATATATTTT
CDR3: CASSILDGEGTIYF

J: TRBJ2-2
D: .
V: TRBV10-3
size: .
DNA: TGTGCCATTTCGAGCGCAGAAGTCACCGGGGAGCTGTTTTTT
CDR3: CAISSAEVTGELFF

J: TRBJ2-7
D: TRBD1
V: TRBV7-9
size: .
DNA: TGTGCCAGCAGCTCTTCGGACAGGGCCGTGCAGTACTTC
CDR3: CASSSSDRAVQYF